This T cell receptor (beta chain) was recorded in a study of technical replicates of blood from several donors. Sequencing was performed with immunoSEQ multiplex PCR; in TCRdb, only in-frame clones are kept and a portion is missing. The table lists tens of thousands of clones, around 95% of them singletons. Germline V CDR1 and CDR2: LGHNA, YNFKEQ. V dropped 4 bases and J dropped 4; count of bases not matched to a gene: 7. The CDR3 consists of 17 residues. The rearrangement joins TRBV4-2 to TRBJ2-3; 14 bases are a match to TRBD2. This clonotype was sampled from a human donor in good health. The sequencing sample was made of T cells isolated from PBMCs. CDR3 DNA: TGTGCCAGCAGCCGACTAGCGGGAGGGCGAGGGGCAGATACGCAGTATTTT. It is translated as CASSRLAGGRGADTQYF.